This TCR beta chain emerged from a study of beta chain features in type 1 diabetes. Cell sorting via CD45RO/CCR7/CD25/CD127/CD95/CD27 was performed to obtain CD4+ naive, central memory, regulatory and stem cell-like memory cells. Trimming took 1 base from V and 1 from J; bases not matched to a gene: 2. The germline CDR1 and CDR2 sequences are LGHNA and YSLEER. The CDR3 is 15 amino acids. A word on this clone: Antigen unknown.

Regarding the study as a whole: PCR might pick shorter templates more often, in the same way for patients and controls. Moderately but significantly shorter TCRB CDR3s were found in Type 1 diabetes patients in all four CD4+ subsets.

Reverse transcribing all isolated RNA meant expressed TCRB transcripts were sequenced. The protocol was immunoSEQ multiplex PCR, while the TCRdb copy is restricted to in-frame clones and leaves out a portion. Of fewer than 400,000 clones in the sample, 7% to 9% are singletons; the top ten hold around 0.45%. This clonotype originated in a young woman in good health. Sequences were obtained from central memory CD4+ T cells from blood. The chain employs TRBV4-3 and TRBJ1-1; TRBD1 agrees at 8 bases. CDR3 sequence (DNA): TGCGCCAGCAGCCAAGTCAGGGGGCGGAACACTGAAGCTTTCTTT. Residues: CASSQVRGRNTEAFF.